This is a list of T cell receptor beta chains from one sample in a study of T cell responses to AZD1222 COVID-19 vaccine. Sequencing used immunoSEQ multiplex PCR; TCRdb keeps in-frame clones, though not all of them. The table includes about 110,000 clones, roughly 80% detected once. The sample in question was peripheral blood, obtained on day 0 of AZD1222 vaccination. The receptor set was obtained from an adult in good health. Both conserved end residues are part of each CDR3. Clone size is shown for a subset of rows, as once, few, many or a class of expanded clone.

CDR3aa: CASSPGTGGRGTYNEQFF; abundance: NA; v_gene: TRBV6-2/TRBV6-3; j_gene: TRBJ2-1
CDR3aa: CASSGGERETRYEQYF; abundance: NA; v_gene: TRBV10-1; j_gene: TRBJ2-7
CDR3aa: CASSPAGGYSNQPQHF; abundance: NA; v_gene: TRBV6-6; j_gene: TRBJ1-5
CDR3aa: CASSQATGGDTGELFF; abundance: NA; v_gene: TRBV4-2; j_gene: TRBJ2-2
CDR3aa: CASSGQGYQPQHF; abundance: once; v_gene: TRBV12-3/TRBV12-4; j_gene: TRBJ1-5
CDR3aa: CASSLATSGYNEQFF; abundance: NA; v_gene: TRBV7-3; j_gene: TRBJ2-1
CDR3aa: CASSPINGGTEAFF; abundance: NA; v_gene: TRBV19; j_gene: TRBJ1-1
CDR3aa: CASSLSGLGGYTF; abundance: NA; v_gene: TRBV12-3/TRBV12-4; j_gene: TRBJ1-2
CDR3aa: CASSIDRGVSDGYTF; abundance: NA; v_gene: TRBV19; j_gene: TRBJ1-2
CDR3aa: CASGDRSNSPLHF; abundance: NA; v_gene: TRBV19; j_gene: TRBJ1-6
CDR3aa: CASSGTLTPGELFF; abundance: NA; v_gene: TRBV6-5; j_gene: TRBJ2-2
CDR3aa: CASSPVTSGRVGDTQYF; abundance: NA; v_gene: TRBV18; j_gene: TRBJ2-3
CDR3aa: CASSLTGEPAYEQYF; abundance: NA; v_gene: TRBV5-1; j_gene: TRBJ2-7
CDR3aa: CASSLQDQETQYF; abundance: NA; v_gene: TRBV5-4; j_gene: TRBJ2-5
CDR3aa: CASSPTGGTGEKLFF; abundance: NA; v_gene: TRBV7-7; j_gene: TRBJ1-4
CDR3aa: CASSLFVNYEQYF; abundance: NA; v_gene: TRBV7-8; j_gene: TRBJ2-7
CDR3aa: CASAQGGRATGNTIYF; abundance: NA; v_gene: TRBV28; j_gene: TRBJ1-3
CDR3aa: CASSSALASIEGYTF; abundance: NA; v_gene: TRBV5-5; j_gene: TRBJ1-2
CDR3aa: CASRMDGRYGYTF; abundance: NA; v_gene: TRBV25-1; j_gene: TRBJ1-2
CDR3aa: CASSQDRGVYNEQFF; abundance: medium-sized; v_gene: TRBV4-3; j_gene: TRBJ2-1
CDR3aa: CATSDHTATSGNTIYF; abundance: NA; v_gene: TRBV24-1; j_gene: TRBJ1-3
CDR3aa: CASSQDSNRPGTEAFF; abundance: NA; v_gene: TRBV4-1; j_gene: TRBJ1-1
CDR3aa: CASSLWTGANSGNTIYF; abundance: NA; v_gene: TRBV3-1/TRBV3-2; j_gene: TRBJ1-3
CDR3aa: CASSPPGNQETQYF; abundance: once; v_gene: TRBV18; j_gene: TRBJ2-5
CDR3aa: CAIKSGQGRYEQYF; abundance: NA; v_gene: TRBV10-3; j_gene: TRBJ2-7
CDR3aa: CASSLTLADYNEQFF; abundance: once; v_gene: TRBV11-2; j_gene: TRBJ2-1
CDR3aa: CASSPPLGGTYEQYF; abundance: NA; v_gene: TRBV6-5; j_gene: TRBJ2-7
CDR3aa: CASSWGNTIYF; abundance: NA; v_gene: TRBV7-9; j_gene: TRBJ1-3
CDR3aa: CASSQRTGLDKNIQYF; abundance: NA; v_gene: TRBV3-1/TRBV3-2; j_gene: TRBJ2-4
CDR3aa: CASSPVMAAQETQYF; abundance: NA; v_gene: TRBV18; j_gene: TRBJ2-5
CDR3aa: CASTSTDTQYF; abundance: once; v_gene: TRBV6-6; j_gene: TRBJ2-3
CDR3aa: CASSSWGAGTEAFF; abundance: NA; v_gene: TRBV6-5; j_gene: TRBJ1-1